The text below deals with one T cell receptor beta chain. The CDR3 length is 13 residues. V was clipped by 4 bases and J by 7 bases; unmatched bases: 4. The germline CDR1 and CDR2 sequences are LNHDA and SQIVND (reference sequence). Methods used by the authors: From reference gene primer amplification, estimates of nucleated cell counts were derived. Generated by immunoSEQ multiplex PCR, the TCRdb table keeps only in-frame clones and is missing some. V and J calls and clone size are given by that table; D and trimming were obtained from the DNA. Of some 210,000 clones listed, about 86% are singletons. The record originates from a study of blood T cell repertoires in COVID-19.

The sequenced sample was peripheral blood. This chain links TRBV19 with TRBJ2-1; 7 positions agree with TRBD2. The origin of this receptor is a man over 45 with active or convalescent COVID-19. The CDR3 DNA reads TGTGCCAGTAGTACCCCCGGGAGGAATGAGCAGTTCTTC. Translating gives CASSTPGRNEQFF.